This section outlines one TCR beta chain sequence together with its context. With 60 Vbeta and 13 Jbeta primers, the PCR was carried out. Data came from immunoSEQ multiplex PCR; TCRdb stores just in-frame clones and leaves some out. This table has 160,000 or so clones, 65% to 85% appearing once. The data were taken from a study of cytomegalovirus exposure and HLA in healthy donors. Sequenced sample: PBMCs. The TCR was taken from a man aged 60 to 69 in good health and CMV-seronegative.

The CDR3 sequence: CASSLSPRAETQYF. The CDR3 DNA reads TGTGCCAGCAGCTTATCCCCAAGAGCAGAGACCCAGTACTTC. The V gene is TRBV7-6, the J gene TRBJ2-5; D is unresolved. This CDR3 spans 14 amino acids. Germline V lookup: CDR1 SGHVS, CDR2 FNYEAQ. V was shortened by 2 bases and J by 4 bases, with 11 bases between the two germline ends.